Listed here are 2 T cell receptor beta chains from one sample, sequenced in a study of OX40 agonist ivuxolimab in advanced cancers. Here immunoSEQ multiplex PCR was the method, and the copy in TCRdb shows in-frame clones only, minus some. The data show 40,000 to 50,000 clones, with roughly 90% seen just once and roughly 12% held by the top ten. Sequencing was performed on CD4+ or CD8+ T cells sorted from blood, taken in a trial of the OX40 agonist ivuxolimab. The source is an adult with an advanced solid tumor such as melanoma, head and neck, liver or kidney cancer.

This rearrangement joins TRBV27 to TRBJ1-1, with D possibly being TRBD1 (6 bases). Between the trimmed V and J ends, which lost 3 bases and 3 bases, there was a span of 11 bases. This CDR3 contains 14 residues. CDR1 is MNHEY and CDR2 is SMNVEV in the germline V gene (reference sequence). The CDR3 DNA follows: TGTGCCAGCAGTTTGGGGGGGCAATACACTGAAGCTTTCTTT. Protein sequence: CASSLGGQYTEAFF.

CDR3 residues: CASTRLAGTYEQYF. The CDR3 coding sequence is TGCGCCAGCACCAGACTAGCGGGGACATACGAGCAGTACTTC. This chain connects TRBV10-2 to TRBJ2-7, with TRBD2 identical over 11 bases. There are 14 residues in the CDR3. Per germline, CDR1 WSHSY and CDR2 SAAADI. The junction had 6 bases not matched to a gene; V was cut back by 7 bases and J by 4 bases.